These T cell receptor beta chains were read from a single sample in a study of Ad26.COV2.S vaccination and SARS-CoV-2 variants. The table came from immunoSEQ multiplex PCR; TCRdb's copy has only in-frame clones and leaves some out. The table records some 340,000 clones, about 86% of them present only once. This specimen consisted of peripheral blood, obtained in a trial of Ad26.COV2.S vaccine versus placebo. The receptors come from a person between 18 and 65 years old who received the Ad26.COV2.S COVID-19 vaccine or a placebo. Both conserved end residues are trimmed from each CDR3.

J: TRBJ1-1
V: TRBV11-2
CDR3: ASSGGGARGAF

J: TRBJ1-2
V: TRBV5-4
CDR3: ASSIGAGPSYGYT

J: TRBJ1-2
V: TRBV19
CDR3: ASSIGRDKDYGYT

J: TRBJ2-3
V: TRBV21-1
CDR3: ASSYQAGLAGGHTHTDTQY

J: TRBJ2-4
V: TRBV3-1/TRBV3-2
CDR3: ASSQVTSGGRKNIQY

J: TRBJ2-1
V: TRBV18
CDR3: ASSPPRGGSYNEQF

J: TRBJ2-7
V: TRBV4-1
CDR3: ASSQPGHGSYEQY

J: TRBJ2-6
V: TRBV11-2
CDR3: ASSLDPRSGANVLT

J: TRBJ1-1
V: TRBV30
CDR3: AWSVTQGLTEAF

J: TRBJ1-1
V: TRBV18
CDR3: ASSGQLNTEAF

J: TRBJ1-1
V: TRBV19
CDR3: ASLRGDSKYTEAF

J: TRBJ2-7
V: TRBV10-3
CDR3: AIKTINEQY

J: TRBJ2-1
V: TRBV9
CDR3: ASSDPRGGRSYNEQF

J: TRBJ1-1
V: TRBV6-5
CDR3: ASSVRGGRSEAF

J: TRBJ1-1
V: TRBV6-5
CDR3: ASRGKGTEAF

J: TRBJ2-7
V: TRBV18
CDR3: ASSPRPSSMYEQY

J: TRBJ1-2
V: TRBV5-1
CDR3: ASSLNPNYGYT

J: TRBJ2-7
V: TRBV4-2
CDR3: ASSQGGQSSSYEQY

J: TRBJ2-7
V: TRBV5-1
CDR3: ASSSGTGIYEQY

J: TRBJ2-3
V: TRBV5-5
CDR3: ASSETSGGAPDTQY

J: TRBJ1-5
V: TRBV6-6
CDR3: ASSPRTGGILGQPQH

J: TRBJ1-5
V: TRBV18
CDR3: ASSHRSNQPQH

J: TRBJ2-7
V: TRBV5-1
CDR3: ASSPTVSVGVYEQY

J: TRBJ2-7
V: TRBV6-2/TRBV6-3
CDR3: ASSPQRTLMNEQY

J: TRBJ1-4
V: TRBV7-9
CDR3: ASSLLWRALGADNEKLF

J: TRBJ1-2
V: TRBV3-1/TRBV3-2
CDR3: ASSYSRGANYGYT

J: TRBJ2-1
V: TRBV5-8
CDR3: ASSLGDSGGPSYNEQF

J: TRBJ1-5
V: TRBV25-1
CDR3: ATQWCAYSNQPQH

J: TRBJ2-1
V: TRBV24-1
CDR3: ATSDPSGTSGGAGEQF

J: TRBJ2-2
V: TRBV12-5
CDR3: ASGLVPPTGELF